This TCR beta chain was retrieved from a study of a mutant IDH1 vaccine in newly diagnosed glioma. Study context: Vaccination of patients was performed eight times, in weeks 1, 3, 5, 7, 11, 15, 19 and 23. Once 4-6 weeks had passed after radiotherapy alone, vaccination started, or it started with temozolomide cycles. Patients previously underwent radiotherapy, temozolomide, or both, and most underwent both.

About this clone itself: Antigen unknown.

Here immunoSEQ multiplex PCR was the method, and the copy in TCRdb shows in-frame clones only, minus some. The sample carries about 56,000 clones, approximately 87% recorded once. The sample's time point: week 23, last vaccination. Topical imiquimod was applied with each vaccine dose, which held 300 ug of mutant IDH1 20-mer peptide. The V gene end was trimmed by 2 bases and the J gene end by 1 base; junction bases not matched to a gene: 4. Germline lookup yields CDR1 LNHDA and CDR2 SQIVND (reference sequence). The CDR3 runs to 16 residues. The sequence derives from a man aged 35-49 years with glioma. This specimen consisted of PBMCs, obtained from a glioma patient whose treatment included an IDH1 peptide vaccine. This sequence joins TRBV19 and TRBJ2-2, with TRBD1 matching over 7 bases. The CDR3 DNA sequence: TGTGCCAGTAGTATAAACAGGGGACGGAACACCGGGGAGCTGTTTTTT. Translated, it gives CASSINRGRNTGELFF.